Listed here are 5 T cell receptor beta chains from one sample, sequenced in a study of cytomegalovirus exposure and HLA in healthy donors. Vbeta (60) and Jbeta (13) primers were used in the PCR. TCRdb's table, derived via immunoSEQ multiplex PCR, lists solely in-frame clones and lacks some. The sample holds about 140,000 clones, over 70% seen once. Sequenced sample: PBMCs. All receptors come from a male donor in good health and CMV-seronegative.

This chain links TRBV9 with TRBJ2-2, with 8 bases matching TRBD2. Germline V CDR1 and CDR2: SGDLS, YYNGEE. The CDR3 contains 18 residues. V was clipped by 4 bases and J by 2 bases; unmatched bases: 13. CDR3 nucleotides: TGTGCCAGCAGCCCCCTTAGCGGGGCTTACCTTAACACCGGGGAGCTGTTTTTT. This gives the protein CASSPLSGAYLNTGELFF.

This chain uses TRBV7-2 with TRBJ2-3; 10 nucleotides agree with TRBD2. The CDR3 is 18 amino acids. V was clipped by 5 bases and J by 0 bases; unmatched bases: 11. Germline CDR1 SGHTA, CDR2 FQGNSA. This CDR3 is CASSKIPSGGLSTDTQYF. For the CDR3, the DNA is TGTGCCAGCAGCAAGATACCTAGCGGGGGACTTAGCACAGATACGCAGTATTTT.

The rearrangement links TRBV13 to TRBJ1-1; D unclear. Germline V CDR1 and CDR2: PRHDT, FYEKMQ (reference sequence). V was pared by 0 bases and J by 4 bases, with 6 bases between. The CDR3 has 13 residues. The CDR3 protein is CASSLGLSTEAFF. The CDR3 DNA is TGTGCCAGCAGCTTAGGGTTGAGCACTGAAGCTTTCTTT.

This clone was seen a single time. CDR3 DNA sequence: TGCGCCAGCAGCTCGGGTCCTACCAGTGAGCAGTTCTTC. Its translation: CASSSGPTSEQFF. This chain joins TRBV5-1 and TRBJ2-1; no reliable D call. From germline, CDR1 is SGHRS and CDR2 YFSETQ. The CDR3 extends over 13 amino acids. Trimming cost V 3 bases and J 9 bases, with 13 bases left between them.

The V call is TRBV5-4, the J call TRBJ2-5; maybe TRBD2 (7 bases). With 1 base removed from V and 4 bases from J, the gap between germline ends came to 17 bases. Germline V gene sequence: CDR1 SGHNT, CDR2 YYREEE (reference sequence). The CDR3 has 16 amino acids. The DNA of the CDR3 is TGTGCCAGCAGCTTGCCTCCTGGGGGGGGCGGAGAGACCCAGTACTTC. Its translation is CASSLPPGGGGETQYF.